Detailed here is one T cell receptor beta chain. The record originates from a study of blood T cell repertoires in COVID-19. Authors' analysis steps: From reference gene primer amplification, estimates of nucleated cell counts were derived. TCRdb keeps only in-frame clones here, not all; method: immunoSEQ multiplex PCR. V and J calls and clone size follow that table, whereas D and trimming were derived from the DNA. The sample contains approximately 300,000 clones, more than 90% of which appear only once. CDR3 length equals 17 residues. CDR1 is LNHDA, CDR2 SQIVND, per germline (reference sequence). V shed 7 bases and J 0 bases; nucleotides not matched to a gene: 9. What the recovered Cohort 3 donors had was two negative PCRs, clearance, or symptom resolution.

The V gene is TRBV19, the J gene TRBJ1-4, with TRBD1 matching over 9 bases. This TCR came from a woman younger than 45 who had recovered from COVID-19. Sequenced sample: PBMCs or T cells enriched from blood (not recorded which). CDR3 loop: CASNQQGAPATNEKLFF. The CDR3 nucleotides read TGTGCCAGTAACCAACAGGGGGCGCCTGCAACTAATGAAAAACTGTTTTTT.